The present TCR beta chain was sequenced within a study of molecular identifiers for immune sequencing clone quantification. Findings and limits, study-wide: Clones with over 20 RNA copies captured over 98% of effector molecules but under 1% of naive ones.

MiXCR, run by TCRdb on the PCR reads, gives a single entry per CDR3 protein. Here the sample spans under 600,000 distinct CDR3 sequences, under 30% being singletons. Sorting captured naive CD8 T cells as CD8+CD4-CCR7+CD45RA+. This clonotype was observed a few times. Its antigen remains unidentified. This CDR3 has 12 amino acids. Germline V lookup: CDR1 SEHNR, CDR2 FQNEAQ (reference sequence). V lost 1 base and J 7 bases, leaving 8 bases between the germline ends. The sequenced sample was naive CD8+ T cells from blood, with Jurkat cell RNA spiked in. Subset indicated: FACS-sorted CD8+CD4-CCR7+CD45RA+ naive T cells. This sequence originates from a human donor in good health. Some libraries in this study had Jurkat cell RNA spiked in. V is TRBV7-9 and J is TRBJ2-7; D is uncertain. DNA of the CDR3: TGTGCCAGCAGCTTAGGCTTTCTGGAGCAGTACTTC. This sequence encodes CASSLGFLEQYF.